The 8 T cell receptor beta chains given below trace back to one sample, sequenced in a study of control samples from healthy donors and cancer patients. Assay used: immunoSEQ multiplex PCR; TCRdb lists only in-frame clones, some missing. The data hold tens of thousands of clones, with 65% to 85% observed a single time. Sequences were obtained from blood. Receptors were obtained from a man in his fifties or sixties in good health.

The chain uses TRBV19 and TRBJ1-2, with D unresolved. The V and J ends lost 5 bases and 1 base respectively, with 11 bases between them. CDR3 length equals 14 residues. Per germline, CDR1 LNHDA and CDR2 SQIVND (reference sequence). The CDR3: CASSRGSLNYGYTF. In DNA, the CDR3 is TGTGCCAGTAGTCGTGGCAGCCTTAACTATGGCTACACCTTC.

The V gene is TRBV6-5, the J gene TRBJ1-4, with a tentative D call TRBD1 (5 bases). The CDR3 is 15 amino acids. With 4 bases removed from V and 9 bases from J, the gap between germline ends came to 18 bases. Germline-derived CDR1 and CDR2 are MNHEY and SVGAGI. The CDR3 DNA sequence: TGTGCCAGCAGTTCCGCTTGGGGGGAGGGAAAAAAACTGTTTTTT. As protein: CASSSAWGEGKKLFF.

This clone was counted between two and nine times. Here the CDR3 reads CASSLAYTDTQYF. CDR3 DNA: TGTGCCAGCAGCTTAGCTTACACAGATACGCAGTATTTT. The chain has TRBV7-2 and TRBJ2-3, with unresolved D. The germline gives CDR1 SGHTA, CDR2 FQGNSA. Deletions cut 0 bases from V and 2 bases from J, with 3 bases between. The CDR3 sequence is 13 residues long.

The chain has TRBV2 and TRBJ2-1; 7 nucleotides line up with TRBD1. V lost 4 bases, J lost 5 bases, and 11 bases stayed unmatched. Germline V CDR1 and CDR2: SNHLY, FYNNEI. This CDR3 has 16 residues. The CDR3 loop reads CASSVSPGTVNNEQFF. The CDR3 nucleotides read TGTGCCAGCAGTGTATCGCCTGGGACAGTGAACAATGAGCAGTTCTTC.

The rearrangement joins TRBV2 to TRBJ2-1, with TRBD2 matching over 12 bases. The CDR3 has 15 amino acids. V shed 5 bases, J shed 6 bases, and the junction held 5 bases outside the gene matches. Germline V gene data show CDR1 as SNHLY and CDR2 as FYNNEI. For the CDR3, the DNA is TGTGCCAGCAGTCGACTAGCGGGAGTGATCAATGAGCAGTTCTTC. It translates to CASSRLAGVINEQFF.

DNA for the CDR3: TGTGCCTGGAGAGAGACAGGGGGCCTTCTGCGTGCTTTCTTT. Its protein product is CAWRETGGLLRAFF. The chain is built from TRBV30 and TRBJ1-1; 10 nucleotides align to TRBD1. The J segment lost 11 bases and the V segment lost 3 bases, leaving 12 bases of the junction unmatched. Germline V lookup: CDR1 GTSNPN, CDR2 SVGIG (reference sequence). This CDR3 comprises 14 residues.

For this clone: The sample contains more than one DNA sequence encoding this CDR3. The chain has TRBV7-8 and TRBJ2-1, with 10 bases identical to TRBD2. Germline assignment: CDR1 SGHVS and CDR2 FQNEAQ. This CDR3 has 16 residues. V gave up 5 bases and J gave up 0 bases; unmatched junction bases: 4. The CDR3: CASSPRTSGSYNEQFF. The CDR3 DNA reads as TGTGCCAGCAGCCCCCGGACTAGCGGCTCCTACAATGAGCAGTTCTTC.

The V and J genes are TRBV27 and TRBJ2-2, with 16 positions matching TRBD2. Trimming took 2 bases from V and 3 from J; bases not matched to a gene: 9. CDR1 is MNHEY and CDR2 is SMNVEV in the germline V gene (reference sequence). This CDR3 region has 20 residues. The CDR3 sequence is CASSLEMGLAGGAYTGELFF. Written as DNA, the CDR3 is TGTGCCAGCAGTTTAGAAATGGGACTAGCGGGAGGGGCATACACCGGGGAGCTGTTTTTT.